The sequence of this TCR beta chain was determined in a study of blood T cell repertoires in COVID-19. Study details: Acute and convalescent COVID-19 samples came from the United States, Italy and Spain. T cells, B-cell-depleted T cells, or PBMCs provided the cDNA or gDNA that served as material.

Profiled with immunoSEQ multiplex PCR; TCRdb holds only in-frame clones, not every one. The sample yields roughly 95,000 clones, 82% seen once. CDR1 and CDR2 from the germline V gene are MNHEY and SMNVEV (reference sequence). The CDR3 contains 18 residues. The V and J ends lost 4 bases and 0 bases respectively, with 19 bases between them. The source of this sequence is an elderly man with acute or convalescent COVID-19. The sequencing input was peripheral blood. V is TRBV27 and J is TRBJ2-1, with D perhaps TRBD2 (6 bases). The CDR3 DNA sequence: TGTGCCAGCAGTTCACTCAAACTGAGGGAGGACTCCTACAATGAGCAGTTCTTC. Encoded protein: CASSSLKLREDSYNEQFF.